The 13 T cell receptor beta chains listed next were all sequenced from one sample in a study of cytomegalovirus exposure and HLA in healthy donors. PCR was performed using 60 Vbeta and 13 Jbeta primers. TCRdb's copy holds only in-frame clones and misses some; the assay was immunoSEQ multiplex PCR. The data contain roughly 100,000 clones, about 66% of them singletons. Sequenced material: PBMCs. These receptors originate from a woman between 45 and 60 years old in good health and CMV-seropositive.

In its sample, this clone was seen a few times. The V gene is TRBV27, the J gene TRBJ2-7, with 8 nucleotides matching TRBD2. Germline V gene data show CDR1 as MNHEY and CDR2 as SMNVEV (reference sequence). J lost 0 bases, V lost 2 bases, and 3 bases had no gene match. CDR3 size: 15 residues. The CDR3: CASSLERGSSYEQYF. For the CDR3, the DNA is TGTGCCAGCAGTTTAGAGCGGGGGAGCTCCTACGAGCAGTACTTC.

The V gene is TRBV6-4, the J gene TRBJ1-1, with TRBD1 matching over 9 bases. The CDR3 loop spans 16 amino acids. V dropped 3 bases and J dropped 5; count of bases not matched to a gene: 10. From germline, CDR1 is MRHNA and CDR2 SNTAGT. The CDR3 DNA reads as TGTGCCAGCAGTGAGGGTGGGGACAGGGTTACGACTGAAGCTTTCTTT. Translating it yields CASSEGGDRVTTEAFF.

In its sample, this clone was seen a few times. The rearrangement joins TRBV11-2 to TRBJ1-2; unclear D gene. V was shortened by 6 bases and J by 7 bases, with 15 bases between the two germline ends. CDR3 length equals 13 residues. Germline V gives CDR1 SGHAT, CDR2 FQNNGV. DNA of the CDR3: TGTGCCAGCAGAACCTCCGACTCGGTTGGCTACACCTTC. This gives the protein CASRTSDSVGYTF.

The V gene is TRBV11-2, the J gene TRBJ2-5; the D gene is possibly TRBD2 (7 bases). The V end was cut by 5 bases, the J end by 5 bases, with 24 bases between. Germline assignment: CDR1 SGHAT and CDR2 FQNNGV. This CDR3 has 17 residues. The CDR3 spells CASSLGGGRGIVETQYF. CDR3 coding DNA: TGTGCCAGCAGCCTGGGCGGGGGAAGGGGGATTGTGGAGACCCAGTACTTC.

This clone has a handful of counts. J is TRBJ1-4 and V is TRBV5-4; D is ambiguous. CDR1 SGHNT and CDR2 YYREEE come from the germline V gene (reference sequence). Trimming left V 4 bases short and J 8 bases short, with 12 bases between. This CDR3 comprises 13 residues. CDR3 nucleotides: TGTGCCAGCAGCACTGACAATTCCGAAAAACTGTTTTTT. This translates into CASSTDNSEKLFF.

The rearrangement uses TRBV9 and TRBJ2-3; D perhaps matches TRBD2 (6 bases). This CDR3 contains 15 residues. Looked up from germline, CDR1 is SGDLS and CDR2 is YYNGEE. V was shortened by 0 bases and J by 5 bases, with 13 bases between the two germline ends. The chain's CDR3 is CASSVAPGVLDTQYF. The CDR3 nucleotides are TGTGCCAGCAGCGTAGCTCCGGGGGTCCTAGATACGCAGTATTTT.

The count of this clone is one. V and J are TRBV30 and TRBJ2-3; weak D call: TRBD1 (5 bases). V was trimmed by 4 bases and J by 1 base, leaving 12 bases between them. This CDR3 spans 14 amino acids. Germline V gives CDR1 GTSNPN, CDR2 SVGIG (reference sequence). CDR3 sequence: CAWKVGRGTDTQYF. Here the CDR3 DNA reads TGTGCCTGGAAGGTCGGCAGGGGCACAGATACGCAGTATTTT.

The chain carries TRBV2 and TRBJ2-1; 8 bases are a match to TRBD2. The germline V gene has CDR1 SNHLY and CDR2 FYNNEI. Trimming removed 6 bases from V and 6 bases from J; junction bases left unmatched: 16. There are 17 residues in the CDR3. In DNA form, the CDR3 reads TGTGCCAGCAGACCTCTGGTGCGCGGGGGGACGCCCAATGAGCAGTTCTTC. Residues: CASRPLVRGGTPNEQFF.

The chain has TRBV6-4 and TRBJ2-1; possibly TRBD1 for D (5 bases). The germline CDR1 and CDR2 sequences are MRHNA and SNTAGT. The length of the CDR3 is 13 residues. The V end was cut by 0 bases, the J end by 10 bases, with 10 bases between. The CDR3 reads CASSDSGAAEQFF. The CDR3 coding sequence is TGTGCCAGCAGTGACTCTGGGGCTGCCGAGCAGTTCTTC.

This clone was detected only once. CDR3 nucleotide sequence: TGCGCCAGCAGCCAAGAGAGTGCCGTTAACTATGGCTACACCTTC. Translation gives CASSQESAVNYGYTF. The chain carries TRBV4-3 and TRBJ1-2; no reliable D call. CDR3 length: 15 amino acids. V lost 0 bases, J lost 1 base, and 9 bases lay in between. Germline lookup yields CDR1 LGHNA and CDR2 YSLEER.

The V and J genes are TRBV9 and TRBJ1-6, with D uncertain. The V gene lost 7 bases and the J gene lost 10 bases, with 18 bases spanning the gap. CDR3 length: 14 amino acids. Germline V lookup: CDR1 SGDLS, CDR2 YYNGEE. The CDR3 bases are TGTGCCAGCGCCGGAGGGTCAACGGCCTCACCCCTCCACTTT. Translating it yields CASAGGSTASPLHF.

V gene TRBV9 combines with J gene TRBJ2-6; unclear D gene. The germline gives CDR1 SGDLS, CDR2 YYNGEE. This CDR3 is 15 amino acids long. Trimming shortened V by 0 bases and J by 1 base, and 5 bases separated the two germline ends. The CDR3 DNA is TGTGCCAGCAGCGTAGAAGCGTCTGGGGCCAACGTCCTGACTTTC. Its translation is CASSVEASGANVLTF.

This chain joins TRBV6-1 and TRBJ1-4; perhaps TRBD1 as D (6 bases). The CDR3 has 15 amino acids. Trimming pared 2 bases from V and 7 bases from J, leaving 14 bases between. CDR1 MNHNS and CDR2 SASEGT come from the germline V gene. The chain's CDR3 is CASSELRGWFEKLFF. CDR3 coding DNA: TGTGCCAGCAGTGAATTGAGGGGGTGGTTTGAAAAACTGTTTTTT.